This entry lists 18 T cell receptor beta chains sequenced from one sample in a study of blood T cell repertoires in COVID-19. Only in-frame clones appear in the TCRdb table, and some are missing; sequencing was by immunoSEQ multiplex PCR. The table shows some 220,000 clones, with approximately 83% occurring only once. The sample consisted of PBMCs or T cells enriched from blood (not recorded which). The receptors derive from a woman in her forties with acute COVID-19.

CDR3 in DNA: TGTGCCTGGAGTACCCCAAGGGACATCCAGCAAGGTGGCTACACCTTC. Protein: CAWSTPRDIQQGGYTF. This chain links TRBV30 with TRBJ1-2; weak D call: TRBD1 (6 bases). Per the germline V gene, CDR1 is GTSNPN and CDR2 is SVGIG (reference sequence). Trimming pared 2 bases from V and 7 bases from J, leaving 23 bases between. There are 16 residues in the CDR3.

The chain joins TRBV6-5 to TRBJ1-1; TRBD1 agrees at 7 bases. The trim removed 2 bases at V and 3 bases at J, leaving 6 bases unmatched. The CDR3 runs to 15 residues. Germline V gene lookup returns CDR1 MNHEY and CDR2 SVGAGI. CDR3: CASSYRTGLHTEAFF. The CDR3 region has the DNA TGTGCCAGCAGTTACAGGACAGGTTTACACACTGAAGCTTTCTTT.

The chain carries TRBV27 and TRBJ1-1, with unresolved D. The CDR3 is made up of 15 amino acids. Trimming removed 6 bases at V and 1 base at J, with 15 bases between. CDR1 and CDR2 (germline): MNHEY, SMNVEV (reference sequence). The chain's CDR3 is CASRASQNWNTEAFF. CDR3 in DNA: TGTGCCAGCAGGGCCTCTCAAAATTGGAACACTGAAGCTTTCTTT.

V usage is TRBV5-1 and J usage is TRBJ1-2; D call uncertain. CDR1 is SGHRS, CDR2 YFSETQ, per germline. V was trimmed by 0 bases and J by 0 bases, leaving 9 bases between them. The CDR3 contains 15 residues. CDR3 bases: TGCGCCAGCAGCTTGGACCCGGGGACTAACTATGGCTACACCTTC. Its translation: CASSLDPGTNYGYTF.

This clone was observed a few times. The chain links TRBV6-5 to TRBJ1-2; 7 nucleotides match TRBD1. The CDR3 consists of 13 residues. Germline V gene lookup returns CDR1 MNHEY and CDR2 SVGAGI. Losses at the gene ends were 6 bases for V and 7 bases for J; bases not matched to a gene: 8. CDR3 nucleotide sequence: TGTGCCAGCAGCCTTGACAGGGTCGGTGGCTACACCTTC. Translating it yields CASSLDRVGGYTF.

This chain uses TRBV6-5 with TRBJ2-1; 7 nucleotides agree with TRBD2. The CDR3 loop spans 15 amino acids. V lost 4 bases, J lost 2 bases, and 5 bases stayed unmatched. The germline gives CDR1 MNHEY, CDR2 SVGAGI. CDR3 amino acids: CASSWSRGAYNEQFF. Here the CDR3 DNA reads TGTGCCAGCAGTTGGAGTCGGGGGGCCTACAATGAGCAGTTCTTC.

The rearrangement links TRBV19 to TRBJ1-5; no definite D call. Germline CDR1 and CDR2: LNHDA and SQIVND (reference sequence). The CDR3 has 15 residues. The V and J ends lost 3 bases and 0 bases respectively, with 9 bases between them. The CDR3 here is CASSISAYSNQPQHF. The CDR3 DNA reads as TGTGCCAGTAGTATTTCCGCGTATAGCAATCAGCCCCAGCATTTT.

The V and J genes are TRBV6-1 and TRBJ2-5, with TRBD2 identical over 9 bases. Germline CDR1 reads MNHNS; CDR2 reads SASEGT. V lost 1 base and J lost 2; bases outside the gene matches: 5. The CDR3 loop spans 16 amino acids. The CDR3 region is CASSEGLADGQETQYF. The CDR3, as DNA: TGTGCCAGCAGTGAAGGACTAGCGGACGGACAAGAGACCCAGTACTTC.

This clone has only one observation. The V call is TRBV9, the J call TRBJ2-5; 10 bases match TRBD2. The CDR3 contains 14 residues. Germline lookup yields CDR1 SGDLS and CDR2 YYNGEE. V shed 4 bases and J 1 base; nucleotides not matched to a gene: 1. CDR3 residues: CASSRTSGQETQYF. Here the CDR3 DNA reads TGTGCCAGCAGCCGGACTAGCGGCCAAGAGACCCAGTACTTC.

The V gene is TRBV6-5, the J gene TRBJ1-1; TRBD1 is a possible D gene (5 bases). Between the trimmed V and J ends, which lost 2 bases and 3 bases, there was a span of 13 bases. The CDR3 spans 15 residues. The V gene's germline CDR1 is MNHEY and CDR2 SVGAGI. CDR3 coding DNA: TGTGCCAGCAGTTACGGGGGGGGTCGAGACACTGAAGCTTTCTTT. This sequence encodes CASSYGGGRDTEAFF.

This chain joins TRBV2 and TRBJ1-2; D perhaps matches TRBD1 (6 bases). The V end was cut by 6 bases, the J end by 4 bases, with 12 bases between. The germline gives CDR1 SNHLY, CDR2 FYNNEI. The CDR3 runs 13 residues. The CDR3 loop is CASRPDSSYGYTF. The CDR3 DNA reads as TGTGCCAGCAGGCCGGACAGCTCCTATGGCTACACCTTC.

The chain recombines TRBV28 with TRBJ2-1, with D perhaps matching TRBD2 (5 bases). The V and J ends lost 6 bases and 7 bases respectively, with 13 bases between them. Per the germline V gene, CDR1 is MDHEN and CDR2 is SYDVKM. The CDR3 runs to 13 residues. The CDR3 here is CASSLSRRNEQFF. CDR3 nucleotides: TGTGCCAGCAGCCTTTCACGGAGGAATGAGCAGTTCTTC.

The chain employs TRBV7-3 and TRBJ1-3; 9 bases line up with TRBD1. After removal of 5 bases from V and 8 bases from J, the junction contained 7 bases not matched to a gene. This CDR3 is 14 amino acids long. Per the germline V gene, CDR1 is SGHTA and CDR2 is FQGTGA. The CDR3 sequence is CASSPTGQGDTIYF. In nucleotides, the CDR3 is TGTGCCAGCAGCCCGACGGGACAGGGAGACACCATATATTTT. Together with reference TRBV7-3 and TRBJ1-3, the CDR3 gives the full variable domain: GAGVSQTPSNKVTEKGKYVELRCDPISGHTALYWYRQSLGQGPEFLIYFQGTGAADDSGLPNDRFFAVRPEGSVSTLKIQRTERGDSAVYLCASSPTGQGDTIYFGEGSWLTVV.

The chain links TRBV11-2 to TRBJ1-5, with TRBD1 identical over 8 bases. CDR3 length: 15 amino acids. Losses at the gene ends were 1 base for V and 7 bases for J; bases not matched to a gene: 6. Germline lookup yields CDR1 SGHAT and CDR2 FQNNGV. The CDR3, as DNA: TGTGCCAGCAGCTTAGGCAGGGGGCTCGGCCAGCCCCAGCATTTT. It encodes CASSLGRGLGQPQHF. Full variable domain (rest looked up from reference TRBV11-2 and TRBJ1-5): EAGVAQSPRYKIIEKRQSVAFWCNPISGHATLYWYQQILGQGPKLLIQFQNNGVVDDSQLPKDRFSAERLKGVDSTLKIQPAKLEDSAVYLCASSLGRGLGQPQHFGDGTRLSIL.

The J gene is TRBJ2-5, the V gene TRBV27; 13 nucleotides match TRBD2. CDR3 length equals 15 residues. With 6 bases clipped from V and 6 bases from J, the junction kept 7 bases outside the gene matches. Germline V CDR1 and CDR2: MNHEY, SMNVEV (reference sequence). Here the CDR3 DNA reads TGTGCCAGCAGCCAAGGACTAGCGGGAGCCAAGACCCAGTACTTC. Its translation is CASSQGLAGAKTQYF.

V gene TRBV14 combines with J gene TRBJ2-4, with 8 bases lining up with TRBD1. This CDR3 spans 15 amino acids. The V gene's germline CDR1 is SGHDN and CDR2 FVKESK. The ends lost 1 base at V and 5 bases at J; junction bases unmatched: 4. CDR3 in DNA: TGTGCCAGCAGCCAAGGACAGGGGCCTCAAAACATTCAGTACTTC. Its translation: CASSQGQGPQNIQYF. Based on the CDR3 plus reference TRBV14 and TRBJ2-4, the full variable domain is EAGVTQFPSHSVIEKGQTVTLRCDPISGHDNLYWYRRVMGKEIKFLLHFVKESKQDESGMPNNRFLAERTGGTYSTLKVQPAELEDSGVYFCASSQGQGPQNIQYFGAGTRLSVL.

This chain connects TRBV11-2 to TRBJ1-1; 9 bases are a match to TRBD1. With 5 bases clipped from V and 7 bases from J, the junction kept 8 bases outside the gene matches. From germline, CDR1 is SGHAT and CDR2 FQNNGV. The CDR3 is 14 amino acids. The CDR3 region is CASSRDRVYSEAFF. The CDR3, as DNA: TGTGCCAGCAGCCGGGACAGGGTGTATAGTGAAGCTTTCTTT.

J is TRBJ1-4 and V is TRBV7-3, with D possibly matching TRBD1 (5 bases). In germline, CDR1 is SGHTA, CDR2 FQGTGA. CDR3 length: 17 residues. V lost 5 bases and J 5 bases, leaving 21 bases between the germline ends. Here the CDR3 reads CASSQPGLALVNEKLFF. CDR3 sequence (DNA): TGTGCCAGCAGCCAACCAGGGCTCGCCCTCGTAAATGAAAAACTGTTTTTT.